This TCR beta chain was identified in a study of somatic mutations in cytotoxic T cells in rheumatoid arthritis. This clone has only one observation. Here immunoSEQ multiplex PCR was the method, and the copy in TCRdb shows in-frame clones only, minus some. The sample yields about 19,000 clones, roughly four fifths seen once. CD4+ and CD8+ cells were isolated by positive magnetic bead selection, with purity checked by flow cytometry. The CDR3 is 15 residues long. Deletions cut 5 bases from V and 0 bases from J, with 12 bases between. Germline loops: CDR1 SEHNR, CDR2 FQNEAQ (reference sequence). The chain couples TRBV7-9 to TRBJ2-3; D unresolved. The sequence derives from an adult with rheumatoid arthritis. The specimen sequenced was CD8+ T cells sorted from blood. Here the CDR3 reads CASSRPWGSTDTQYF. For the CDR3, the DNA is TGTGCCAGCAGCCGGCCCTGGGGTAGCACAGATACGCAGTATTTT.